This T cell receptor (beta chain) was sequenced during a study of T cell repertoires in cytomegalovirus infection (dated by TCRdb to about 2019). Study-wide context: Recently identified HLA-C-restricted CMV epitopes, whose presentation resists viral immunomodulation, were targeted by peptide stimulations together with well-studied HLA-B-restricted epitopes. Because public TCR beta signatures pointed to carriage of CMV infection together with the matching HLA type, the HLA type of each donor mattered for the analysis. On the study overall, not on this receptor specifically: The ex vivo response was dominated by HLA-C-restricted CMV-specific TCR beta clonotypes, which also provided the single most frequent clonotype in two of eight donors. Cumulative frequency of public TCR beta family members discriminated carriers of CMV infection plus the relevant HLA type in this cohort and an independent 352-donor cohort.

The treatment or condition label corresponds to: in vitro stimulation with specific CMV peptide epitopes to enrich CMV-specific T cells. CDR1 and CDR2 were assigned from the germline V gene as SGHTA and FQGNSA. The CDR3 spans 15 residues, from the cysteine through the phenylalanine. Only the CDR3 DNA stays, 45 bases, in frame from base 1. After removal of 1 base from V and 5 bases from J, the junction retains 8 bases not matched to a gene. Reads for this sample came from an Illumina HiSeq 1500. TCRdb took the public reads, trimmed them with fastp at Q25, ran MiXCR for clone calling and kept in-frame beta chains. Rows merge per CDR3 protein into single entries with the most common DNA and genes. Recorded for this sample are around 750,000 distinct CDR3 sequences; approximately 32% of them occurred a single time. The ten top clones hold around an eighth of the sample. There are many counts of this clonotype. Its specific antigen is unknown. The input lacks base qualities; no much larger clone sits a single base away.

This receptor was identified in a human donor in good health (CMV status not recorded). Some clones in this sample may be carry-over from other donors' samples. Recombination joined TRBV7-2 with TRBJ2-7; 7 middle bases align to TRBD1. Material: cultured CD8+ T cells from PBMCs, obtained from culture after CMV antigen stimulation. CDR3 region: CASSLGQGGRDEQYF. Here is the DNA: TGTGCCAGCAGCTTAGGCCAAGGGGGCCGCGACGAGCAGTACTTC.